Given below is one T cell receptor (beta chain) in context. Its antigen is currently unknown. This sample is part of a study of cytomegalovirus exposure and HLA in healthy donors. Study background: Earlier, 110 million or so unique TCR beta sequences were recovered from approximately 180 million T cells by an analysis.

CDR3 length: 13 residues. Germline V lookup: CDR1 ENHRY, CDR2 SYGVKD. V lost 3 bases and J lost 4, with 10 bases in between. Study outcomes and limitations: The study put 150 or so TCR beta chains on its list as cytomegalovirus-associated. TCR beta sequences reportedly predicted most subjects' HLA-A and HLA-B alleles accurately.

PCR employed 60 Vbeta and 13 Jbeta primers. The protocol was immunoSEQ multiplex PCR, while the TCRdb copy is restricted to in-frame clones and leaves out a portion. The repertoire consists of more than 85,000 clones, with approximately 64% occurring once and the leading ten covering under 5.5%. Healthy bone marrow donors made up the donors. The sample was PBMCs. The V and J genes are TRBV10-3 and TRBJ2-7, with TRBD2 as a possible D gene (5 bases). The sequence came from a human donor in good health. The CDR3 DNA is TGTGCCATCAGTGACCGGGATCCTTACGAGCAGTACTTC. Its translation is CAISDRDPYEQYF.